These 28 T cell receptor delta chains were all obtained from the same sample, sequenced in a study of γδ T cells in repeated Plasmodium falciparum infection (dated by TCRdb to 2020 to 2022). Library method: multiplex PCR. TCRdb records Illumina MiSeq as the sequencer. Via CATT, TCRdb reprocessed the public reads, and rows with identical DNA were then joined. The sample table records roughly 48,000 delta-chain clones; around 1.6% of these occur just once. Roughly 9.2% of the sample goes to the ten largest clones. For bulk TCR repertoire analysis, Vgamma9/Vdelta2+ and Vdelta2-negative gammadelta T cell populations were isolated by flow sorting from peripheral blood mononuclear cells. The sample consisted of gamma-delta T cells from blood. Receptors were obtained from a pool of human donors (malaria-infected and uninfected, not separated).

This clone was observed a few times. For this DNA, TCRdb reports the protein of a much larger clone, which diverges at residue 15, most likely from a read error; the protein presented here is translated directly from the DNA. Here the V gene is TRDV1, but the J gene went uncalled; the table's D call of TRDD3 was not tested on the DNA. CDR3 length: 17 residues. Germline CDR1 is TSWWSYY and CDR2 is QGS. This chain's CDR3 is CALGELERAGESRKPIF. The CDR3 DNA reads TGTGCTCTTGGGGAACTTGAAAGAGCCGGGGAATCACGAAAACCCATCTTT.

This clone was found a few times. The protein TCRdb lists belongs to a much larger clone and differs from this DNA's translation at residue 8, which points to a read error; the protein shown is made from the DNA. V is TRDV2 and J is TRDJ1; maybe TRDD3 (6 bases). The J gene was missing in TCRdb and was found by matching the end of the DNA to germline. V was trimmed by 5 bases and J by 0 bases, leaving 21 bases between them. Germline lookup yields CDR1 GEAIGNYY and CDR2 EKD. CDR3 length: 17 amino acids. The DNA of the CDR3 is TGTGCCTGTGTAGGGATCGCTCAGGGGGACTACACCGATAAACTCATCTTT. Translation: CACVGIAQGDYTDKLIF.

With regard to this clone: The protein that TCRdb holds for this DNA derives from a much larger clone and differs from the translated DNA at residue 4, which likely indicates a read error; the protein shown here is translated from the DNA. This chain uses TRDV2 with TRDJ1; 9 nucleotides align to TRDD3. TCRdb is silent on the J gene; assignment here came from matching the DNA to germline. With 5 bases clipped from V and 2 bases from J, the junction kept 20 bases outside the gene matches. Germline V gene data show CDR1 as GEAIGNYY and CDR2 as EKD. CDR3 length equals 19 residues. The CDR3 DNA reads TGTGCCTGTGGCCCCCTAGGTGAACTGGGGGAGAAGCGGACCGATAAACTCATCTTT. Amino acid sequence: CACGPLGELGEKRTDKLIF.

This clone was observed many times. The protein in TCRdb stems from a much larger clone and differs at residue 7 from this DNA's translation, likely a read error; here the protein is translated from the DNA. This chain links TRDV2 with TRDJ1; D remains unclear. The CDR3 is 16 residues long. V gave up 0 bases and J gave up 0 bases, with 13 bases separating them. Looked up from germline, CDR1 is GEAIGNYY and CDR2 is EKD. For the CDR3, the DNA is TGTGCCTGTGACACCTTGATGGGTGACTACACCGATAAACTCATCTTT. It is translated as CACDTLMGDYTDKLIF.

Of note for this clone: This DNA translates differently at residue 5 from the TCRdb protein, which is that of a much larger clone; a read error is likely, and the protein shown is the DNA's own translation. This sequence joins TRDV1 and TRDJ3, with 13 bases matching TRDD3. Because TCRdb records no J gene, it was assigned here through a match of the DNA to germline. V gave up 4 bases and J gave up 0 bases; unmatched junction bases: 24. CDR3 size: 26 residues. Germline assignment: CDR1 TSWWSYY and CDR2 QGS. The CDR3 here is CALGGQGGSTGGYEVFSSWDTRQMFF. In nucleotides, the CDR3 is TGTGCTCTTGGGGGACAGGGGGGGAGTACTGGGGGATACGAAGTATTTTCCTCCTGGGACACCCGACAGATGTTTTTC.

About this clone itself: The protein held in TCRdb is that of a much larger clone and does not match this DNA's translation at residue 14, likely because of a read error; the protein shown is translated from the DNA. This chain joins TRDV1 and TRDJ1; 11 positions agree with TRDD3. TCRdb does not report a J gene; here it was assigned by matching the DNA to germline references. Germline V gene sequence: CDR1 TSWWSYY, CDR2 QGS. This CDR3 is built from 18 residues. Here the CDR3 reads CALGEVALGDTDTNKLIF. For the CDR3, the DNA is TGTGCTCTTGGGGAAGTGGCTCTGGGGGATACCGACACCAATAAACTCATCTTT.

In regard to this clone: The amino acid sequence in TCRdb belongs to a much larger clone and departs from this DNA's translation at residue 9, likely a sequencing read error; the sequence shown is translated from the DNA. The CDR3 nucleotides are TGTGCCTGTGACCAATGCCGCCCCCCCAAGCCCGATAAACTCATCTTT. As protein: CACDQCRPPKPDKLIF. The chain has TRDV2 and TRDJ1, with unresolved D. The J gene was not available in TCRdb and was assigned here by matching the DNA to germline segments. The CDR3 contains 16 residues. V was pared by 3 bases and J by 3 bases, with 19 bases between. The V gene's germline CDR1 is GEAIGNYY and CDR2 EKD.

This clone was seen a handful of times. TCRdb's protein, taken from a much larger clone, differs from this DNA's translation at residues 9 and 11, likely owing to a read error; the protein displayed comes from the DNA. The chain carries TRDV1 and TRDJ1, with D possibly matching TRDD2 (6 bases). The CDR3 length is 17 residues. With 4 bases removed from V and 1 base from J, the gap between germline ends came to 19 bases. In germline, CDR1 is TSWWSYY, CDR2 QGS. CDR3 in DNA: TGTGCTCTTGGGGTCCTACGTGGGATGCTTTGCACCGATAAACTCATCTTT. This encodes CALGVLRGMLCTDKLIF.

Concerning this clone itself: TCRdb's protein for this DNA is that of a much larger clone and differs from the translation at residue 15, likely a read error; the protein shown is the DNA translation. The CDR3 reads CACKLYTPSRGLIYPDKLIF. CDR3 nucleotide sequence: TGTGCCTGCAAGCTCTACACTCCTTCCCGGGGACTTATTTACCCCGATAAACTCATCTTT. The rearrangement joins TRDV2 to TRDJ1, with D tentatively TRDD2 (6 bases). The CDR3 spans 20 residues. Germline V CDR1 and CDR2: GEAIGNYY, EKD. Between the trimmed V and J ends, which lost 7 bases and 3 bases, there was a span of 35 bases.

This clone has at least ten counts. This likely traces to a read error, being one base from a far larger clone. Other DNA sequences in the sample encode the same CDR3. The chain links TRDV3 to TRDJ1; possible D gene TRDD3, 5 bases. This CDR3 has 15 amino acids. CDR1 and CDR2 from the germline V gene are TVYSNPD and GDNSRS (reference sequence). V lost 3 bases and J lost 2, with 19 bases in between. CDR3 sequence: CALPAGTKGTDKLIF. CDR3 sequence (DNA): TGTGCCTTGCCGGCGGGGACTAAGGGGACCGATAAACTCATCTTT. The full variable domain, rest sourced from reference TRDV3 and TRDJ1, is CDKVTQSSPDQTVASGSEVVLLCTYDTVYSNPDLFWYRIRPDYSFQFVFYGDNSRSEGADFTQGRFSVKHILTQKAFHLVISPVRTEDSATYYCALPAGTKGTDKLIFGKGTRVTVEP.

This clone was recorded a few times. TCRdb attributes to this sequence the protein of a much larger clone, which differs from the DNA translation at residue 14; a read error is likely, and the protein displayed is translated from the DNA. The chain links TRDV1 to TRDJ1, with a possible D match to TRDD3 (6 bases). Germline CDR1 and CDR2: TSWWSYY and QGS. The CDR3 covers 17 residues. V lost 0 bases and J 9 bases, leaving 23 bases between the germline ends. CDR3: CALGELDPGDLSEELIF. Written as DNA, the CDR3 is TGTGCTCTTGGGGAACTAGACCCCGGGGATCTAAGTGAGGAACTCATCTTT.

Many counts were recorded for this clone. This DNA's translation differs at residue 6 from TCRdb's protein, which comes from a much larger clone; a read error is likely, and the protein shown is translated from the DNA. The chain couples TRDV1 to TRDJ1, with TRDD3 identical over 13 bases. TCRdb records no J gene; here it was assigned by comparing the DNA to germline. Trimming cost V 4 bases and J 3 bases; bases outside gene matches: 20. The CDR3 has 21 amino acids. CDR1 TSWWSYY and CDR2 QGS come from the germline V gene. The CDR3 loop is CALGAHSYVSLLGDTADKLIF. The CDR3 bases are TGTGCTCTTGGGGCCCATTCCTACGTATCCCTACTGGGGGATACGGCCGATAAACTCATCTTT.

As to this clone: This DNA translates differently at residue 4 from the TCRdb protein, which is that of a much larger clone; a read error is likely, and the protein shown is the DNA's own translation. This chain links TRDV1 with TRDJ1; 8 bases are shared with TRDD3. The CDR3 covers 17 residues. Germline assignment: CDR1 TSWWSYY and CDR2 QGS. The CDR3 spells CALWERTLGDYTDKLIF. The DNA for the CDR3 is TGTGCTCTTTGGGAAAGAACTTTGGGGGATTACACCGATAAACTCATCTTT.

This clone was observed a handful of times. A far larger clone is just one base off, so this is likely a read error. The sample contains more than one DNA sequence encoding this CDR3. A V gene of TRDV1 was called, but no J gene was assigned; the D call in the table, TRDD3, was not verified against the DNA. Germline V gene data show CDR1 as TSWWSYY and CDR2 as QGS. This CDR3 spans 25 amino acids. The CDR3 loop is CALGELFHTLRFPGGYAGYTDKLIF. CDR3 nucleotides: TGTGCTCTTGGGGAACTGTTTCACACTCTACGATTTCCTGGGGGATACGCGGGGTACACCGATAAGCTCATCTTT.

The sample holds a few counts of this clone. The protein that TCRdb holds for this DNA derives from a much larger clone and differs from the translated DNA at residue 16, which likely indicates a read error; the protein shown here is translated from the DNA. The CDR3 sequence is CALGERHWGPAPAPIRLIF. CDR3 nucleotides: TGTGCTCTTGGGGAGCGGCACTGGGGACCGGCTCCGGCCCCAATCAGACTCATCTTT. The V and J genes are TRDV1 and TRDJ1; 7 bases are a match to TRDD3. The J gene is not listed in TCRdb, so it was assigned here from a DNA match to germline. CDR3 size: 19 residues. After removal of 3 bases from V and 10 bases from J, the junction contained 26 bases not matched to a gene. Germline V gene data show CDR1 as TSWWSYY and CDR2 as QGS.

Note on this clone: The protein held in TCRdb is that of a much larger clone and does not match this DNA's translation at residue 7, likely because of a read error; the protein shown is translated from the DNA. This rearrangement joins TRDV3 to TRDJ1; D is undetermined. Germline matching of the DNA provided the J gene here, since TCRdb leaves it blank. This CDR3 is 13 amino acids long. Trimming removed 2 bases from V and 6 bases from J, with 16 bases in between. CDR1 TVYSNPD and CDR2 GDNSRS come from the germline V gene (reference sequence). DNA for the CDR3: TGTGCCTTTTCCGGCCTTACCGCGAATAAACTCATCTTT. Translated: CAFSGLTANKLIF.

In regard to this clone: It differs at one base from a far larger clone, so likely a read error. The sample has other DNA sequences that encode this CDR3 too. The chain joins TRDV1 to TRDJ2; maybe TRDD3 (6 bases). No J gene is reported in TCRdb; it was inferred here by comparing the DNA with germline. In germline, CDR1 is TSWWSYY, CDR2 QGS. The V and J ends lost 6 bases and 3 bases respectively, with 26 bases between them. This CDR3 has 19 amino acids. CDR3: CALGAPFPFWGGLTAQLFF. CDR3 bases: TGTGCTCTTGGAGCCCCATTCCCCTTTTGGGGGGGACTGACAGCACAACTCTTCTTT.

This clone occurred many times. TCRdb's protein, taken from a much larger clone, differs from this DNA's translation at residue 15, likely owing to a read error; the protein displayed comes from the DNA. The CDR3: CALGERLPPPTIIEVDKLIF. In DNA form, the CDR3 reads TGTGCTCTTGGGGAACGGCTTCCTCCCCCAACCATTATAGAGGTCGATAAACTCATCTTT. V usage is TRDV1 and J usage is TRDJ1, with D perhaps matching TRDD2 (6 bases). The CDR3 contains 20 residues. The germline V and J ends were trimmed by 1 base and 4 bases, with 28 bases remaining between them. Germline CDR1 is TSWWSYY and CDR2 is QGS.

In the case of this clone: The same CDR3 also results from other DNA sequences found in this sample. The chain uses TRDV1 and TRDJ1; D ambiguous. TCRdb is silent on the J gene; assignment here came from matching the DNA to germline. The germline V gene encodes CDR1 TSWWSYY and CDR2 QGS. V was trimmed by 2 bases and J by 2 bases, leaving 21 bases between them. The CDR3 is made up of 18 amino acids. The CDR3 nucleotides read TGTGCTCTTGGGGAATTCGCCTGTGGTATGAAGACGACCGATAAACTCATCTTT. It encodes CALGEFACGMKTTDKLIF.

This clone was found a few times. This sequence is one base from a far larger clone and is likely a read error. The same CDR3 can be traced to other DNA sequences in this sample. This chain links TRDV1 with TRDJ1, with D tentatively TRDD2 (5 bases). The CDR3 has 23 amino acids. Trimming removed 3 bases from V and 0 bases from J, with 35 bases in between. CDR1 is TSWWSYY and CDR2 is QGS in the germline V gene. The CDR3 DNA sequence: TGTGCTCTTGGGGAGCTAGGGTGGAGCCGCCAAGGCCCCCTTCGACCGTACACCGATAAACTCATCTTT. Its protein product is CALGELGWSRQGPLRPYTDKLIF.

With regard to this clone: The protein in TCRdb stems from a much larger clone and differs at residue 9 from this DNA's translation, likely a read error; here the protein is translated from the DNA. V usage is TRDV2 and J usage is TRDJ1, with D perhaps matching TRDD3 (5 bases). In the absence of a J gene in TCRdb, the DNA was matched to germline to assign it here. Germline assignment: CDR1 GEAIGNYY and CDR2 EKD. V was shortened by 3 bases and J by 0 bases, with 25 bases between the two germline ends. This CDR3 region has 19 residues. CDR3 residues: CACDALYEGVQGYTDKLIF. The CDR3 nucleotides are TGTGCCTGTGACGCCCTATACGAGGGGGTGCAGGGGTACACCGATAAACTCATCTTT.

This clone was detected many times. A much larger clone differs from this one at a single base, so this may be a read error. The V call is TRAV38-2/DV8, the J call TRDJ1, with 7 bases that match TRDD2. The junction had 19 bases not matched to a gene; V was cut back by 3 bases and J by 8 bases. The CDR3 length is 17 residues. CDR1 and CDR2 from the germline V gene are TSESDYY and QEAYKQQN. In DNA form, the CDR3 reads TGTGCTTATAGGACCCCAGGCCTTCCTGCCCCTCTATCGAAACTCATCTTT. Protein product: CAYRTPGLPAPLSKLIF.

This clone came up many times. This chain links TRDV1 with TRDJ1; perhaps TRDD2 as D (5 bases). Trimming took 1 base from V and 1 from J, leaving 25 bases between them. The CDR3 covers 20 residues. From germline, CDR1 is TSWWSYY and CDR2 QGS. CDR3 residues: CALGEHPTEGEHRITDKLIF. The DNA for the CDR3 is TGTGCTCTTGGGGAACACCCTACGGAGGGAGAACACAGGATCACCGATAAACTCATCTTT.

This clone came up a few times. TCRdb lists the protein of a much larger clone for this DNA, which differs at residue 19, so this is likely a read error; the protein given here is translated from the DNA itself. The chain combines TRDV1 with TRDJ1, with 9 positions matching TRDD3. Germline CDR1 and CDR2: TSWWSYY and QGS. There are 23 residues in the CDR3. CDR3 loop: CALGELDLPWGIVPPLSTGKLIF. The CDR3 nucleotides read TGTGCTCTTGGGGAACTTGACCTACCCTGGGGGATCGTACCTCCTTTGTCCACCGGTAAACTCATCTTT.

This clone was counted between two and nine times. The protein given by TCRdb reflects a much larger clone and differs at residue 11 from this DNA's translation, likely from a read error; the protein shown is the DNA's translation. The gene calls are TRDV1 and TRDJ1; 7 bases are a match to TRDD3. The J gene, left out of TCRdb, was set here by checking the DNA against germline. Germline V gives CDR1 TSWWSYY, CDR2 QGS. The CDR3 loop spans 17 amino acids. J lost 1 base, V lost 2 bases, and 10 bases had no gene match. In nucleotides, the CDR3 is TGTGCTCTTGGGGAAACAAGGGGGATGGACTGCACCGATAAACTCATCTTT. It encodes CALGETRGMDCTDKLIF.

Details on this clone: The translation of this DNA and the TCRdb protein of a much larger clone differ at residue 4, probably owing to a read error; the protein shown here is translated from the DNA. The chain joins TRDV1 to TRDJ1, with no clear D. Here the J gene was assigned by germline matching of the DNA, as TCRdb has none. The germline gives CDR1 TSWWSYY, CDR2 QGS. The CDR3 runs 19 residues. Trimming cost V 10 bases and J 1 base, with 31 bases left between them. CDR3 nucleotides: TGTGCTCCGCGGGGCCCTTTCCCTCCATCGTACGAGGCCACCGATAAACTCATCTTT. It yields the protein CAPRGPFPPSYEATDKLIF.

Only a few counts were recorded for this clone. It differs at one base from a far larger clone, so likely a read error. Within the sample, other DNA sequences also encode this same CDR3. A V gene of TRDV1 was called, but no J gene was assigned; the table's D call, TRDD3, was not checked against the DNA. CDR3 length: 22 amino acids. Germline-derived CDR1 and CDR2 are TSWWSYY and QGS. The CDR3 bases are TGTGCTCTTGGGCTCCCATTAGGCCGTAGTACTGGGGGATACGGTACTACCGATAAACTCATATTT. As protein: CALGLPLGRSTGGYGTTDKLIF.

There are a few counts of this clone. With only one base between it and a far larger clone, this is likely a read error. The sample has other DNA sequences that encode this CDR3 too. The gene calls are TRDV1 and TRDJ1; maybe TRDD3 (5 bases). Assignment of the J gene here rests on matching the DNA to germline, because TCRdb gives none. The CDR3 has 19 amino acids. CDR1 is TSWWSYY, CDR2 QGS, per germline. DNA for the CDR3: TGCGCTCTTGGGGAACTGGTGACACGTACCCCGACGTACACCGATAAACTCATCTTT. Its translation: CALGELVTRTPTYTDKLIF.